This T cell receptor beta chain came from a study of blood T cell repertoires in COVID-19. Study at large: In each case, the material was cDNA or gDNA derived from T cells, B-cell-depleted T cells, or PBMCs.

In the source study's methods: The authors estimated nucleated cell counts from reference gene primer amplification. Measured with immunoSEQ multiplex PCR; TCRdb has only the in-frame clones, and not every one. That table supplies the V and J calls and clone size; D and trimming were determined from the DNA. In the table there are approximately 270,000 clones, about 90% of which are singletons. Germline CDR1 reads SGDLS; CDR2 reads YYNGEE. Trimming took 8 bases from V and 10 from J; bases not matched to a gene: 13. This CDR3 has 14 amino acids. Recruits, aged roughly 18 to 89 years, lived in 24 US areas. Cohorts were determined from participant-reported clinical history.

The sequence was obtained from a woman aged 30 to 39 with acute COVID-19. The source material was PBMCs or T cells enriched from blood (not recorded which). The rearrangement links TRBV9 to TRBJ2-1, with 9 nucleotides matching TRBD2. The CDR3 sequence is CASTGTSQTYEQFF. CDR3 bases: TGTGCCAGTACCGGGACTAGCCAAACCTACGAGCAGTTCTTC.